This T cell receptor (beta chain) was sequenced in a study of cytomegalovirus exposure and HLA in healthy donors. Germline-derived CDR1 and CDR2 are DFQATT and SNEGSKA (reference sequence). There are 9 residues in the CDR3. This clone has a single count. At one boundary the junction diverges from the germline segment, which might be a read error. Separate from the 666-subject first cohort was the approximately 120-subject validation cohort, to which the donors belonged. TCRdb's table, derived via immunoSEQ multiplex PCR, lists solely in-frame clones and lacks some. The sample consists of about 170,000 clones, approximately 96% of them appearing once.

This TCR derives from a woman aged 18-35 years in good health and CMV-seronegative. Sequencing was done on a sample of PBMCs. The V and J genes are TRBV20-1 and TRBJ2-7; D uncertain. CDR3 in amino acids: CSCPYEQYF. The CDR3 nucleotides are TGCAGTTGCCCCTACGAACAGTACTTC.